The 8 T cell receptor beta chains below all came from one sample that was sequenced in a study of T cell responses to AZD1222 COVID-19 vaccine (TCRdb year 2021). To prepare the library, the immunoSEQ multiplex PCR assay was applied. The source is immuneACCESS, and TCRdb retained only in-frame sequences with V and J called. Part of the clones is not carried over; for the studies checked, unresolved V genes explain less than half of this, and the remainder is unexplained. Within this sample are 70,000 to 95,000 clones, with about 89% of them counted one time only. The top ten constitute about 5% of the sample. Read against the paper, the sample's time point label means: about 28 days (+/-7) after the second vaccine dose. Source: peripheral blood, taken 28 days after the second AZD1222 dose. The receptors derive from an adult who received the AZD1222 COVID-19 vaccine.

A remark on this clone: A read error may produce the germline difference seen at one junction end. The chain carries TRBV2 and TRBJ1-1; D call uncertain. This CDR3 has 15 residues. Germline CDR1 SNHLY, CDR2 FYNNEI. CDR3 sequence reads: CASSEDLLENTEAFF. Written as DNA, the CDR3 is TGTGCCAGCAGCGAAGATCTGCTTGAGAACACTGAAGCTTTCTTT.

The CDR3 protein is CASSLDAGFYDTQYF. The CDR3 region has the DNA TGTGCCAGCAGCTTGGATGCAGGGTTTTACGATACGCAGTATTTT. The chain combines TRBV5-6 with TRBJ2-3, with a weak D call TRBD1 (5 bases). Germline CDR1 SGHDT, CDR2 YYEEEE. The CDR3 loop spans 15 amino acids. V lost 0 bases, J lost 6 bases, and 14 bases lay in between.

The CDR3 bases are TGTGCCAGCAGTGAAGATAGGGACTATGGCTACACCTTC. Protein sequence: CASSEDRDYGYTF. The chain employs TRBV6-1 and TRBJ1-2; the D is unclear. The germline V and J ends were trimmed by 1 base and 3 bases, with 6 bases remaining between them. The CDR3 sequence is 13 residues long. The V gene's germline CDR1 is MNHNS and CDR2 SASEGT.

V gene TRBV19 combines with J gene TRBJ1-5; unclear D gene. This CDR3 has 15 residues. CDR1 and CDR2 from the germline V gene are LNHDA and SQIVND (reference sequence). V shed 3 bases and J shed 4 bases, with 13 bases lying between them. The CDR3 loop reads CASSILSDWNQPQHF. In DNA, the CDR3 is TGTGCCAGTAGTATCTTATCCGATTGGAATCAGCCCCAGCATTTT.

This chain connects TRBV18 to TRBJ2-5; D gene uncertain. The CDR3 spans 15 residues. Trimming took off 0 bases at V and 2 bases at J, with 10 bases between the two ends. The germline gives CDR1 KGHSH, CDR2 LQKENI. Here the CDR3 reads CASSPPGSRQETQYF. DNA for the CDR3: TGTGCCAGCTCACCACCCGGTTCCAGACAAGAGACCCAGTACTTC.

V is TRBV5-1 and J is TRBJ2-2; D is uncertain. Between the trimmed V and J ends, which lost 0 bases and 0 bases, there was a span of 3 bases. The germline CDR1 and CDR2 sequences are SGHRS and YFSETQ. There are 14 residues in the CDR3. Here the CDR3 reads CASSLVPNTGELFF. The DNA for the CDR3 is TGCGCCAGCAGCTTGGTACCGAACACCGGGGAGCTGTTTTTT.

The chain employs TRBV2 and TRBJ1-3, with 9 bases lining up with TRBD1. Trimming cost V 6 bases and J 2 bases; bases outside gene matches: 11. CDR1 SNHLY and CDR2 FYNNEI come from the germline V gene. The CDR3 sequence is 17 residues long. The CDR3 loop reads CASRVAAWDRAGNTIYF. CDR3 nucleotides: TGTGCCAGCAGAGTAGCCGCGTGGGACAGGGCTGGAAACACCATATATTTT.

The rearrangement uses TRBV19 and TRBJ2-5; D perhaps matches TRBD2 (7 bases). The length of the CDR3 is 15 residues. Germline values: CDR1 LNHDA, CDR2 SQIVND (reference sequence). V was clipped by 3 bases and J by 4 bases, with 15 bases between them. CDR3 amino acids: CASSIIGGPGETQYF. In DNA, the CDR3 is TGTGCCAGTAGTATTATCGGGGGGCCTGGAGAGACCCAGTACTTC. Combining the CDR3 with reference TRBV19 and TRBJ2-5 gives the whole variable domain DGGITQSPKYLFRKEGQNVTLSCEQNLNHDAMYWYRQDPGQGLRLIYYSQIVNDFQKGDIAEGYSVSREKKESFPLTVTSAQKNPTAFYLCASSIIGGPGETQYFGPGTRLLVL.